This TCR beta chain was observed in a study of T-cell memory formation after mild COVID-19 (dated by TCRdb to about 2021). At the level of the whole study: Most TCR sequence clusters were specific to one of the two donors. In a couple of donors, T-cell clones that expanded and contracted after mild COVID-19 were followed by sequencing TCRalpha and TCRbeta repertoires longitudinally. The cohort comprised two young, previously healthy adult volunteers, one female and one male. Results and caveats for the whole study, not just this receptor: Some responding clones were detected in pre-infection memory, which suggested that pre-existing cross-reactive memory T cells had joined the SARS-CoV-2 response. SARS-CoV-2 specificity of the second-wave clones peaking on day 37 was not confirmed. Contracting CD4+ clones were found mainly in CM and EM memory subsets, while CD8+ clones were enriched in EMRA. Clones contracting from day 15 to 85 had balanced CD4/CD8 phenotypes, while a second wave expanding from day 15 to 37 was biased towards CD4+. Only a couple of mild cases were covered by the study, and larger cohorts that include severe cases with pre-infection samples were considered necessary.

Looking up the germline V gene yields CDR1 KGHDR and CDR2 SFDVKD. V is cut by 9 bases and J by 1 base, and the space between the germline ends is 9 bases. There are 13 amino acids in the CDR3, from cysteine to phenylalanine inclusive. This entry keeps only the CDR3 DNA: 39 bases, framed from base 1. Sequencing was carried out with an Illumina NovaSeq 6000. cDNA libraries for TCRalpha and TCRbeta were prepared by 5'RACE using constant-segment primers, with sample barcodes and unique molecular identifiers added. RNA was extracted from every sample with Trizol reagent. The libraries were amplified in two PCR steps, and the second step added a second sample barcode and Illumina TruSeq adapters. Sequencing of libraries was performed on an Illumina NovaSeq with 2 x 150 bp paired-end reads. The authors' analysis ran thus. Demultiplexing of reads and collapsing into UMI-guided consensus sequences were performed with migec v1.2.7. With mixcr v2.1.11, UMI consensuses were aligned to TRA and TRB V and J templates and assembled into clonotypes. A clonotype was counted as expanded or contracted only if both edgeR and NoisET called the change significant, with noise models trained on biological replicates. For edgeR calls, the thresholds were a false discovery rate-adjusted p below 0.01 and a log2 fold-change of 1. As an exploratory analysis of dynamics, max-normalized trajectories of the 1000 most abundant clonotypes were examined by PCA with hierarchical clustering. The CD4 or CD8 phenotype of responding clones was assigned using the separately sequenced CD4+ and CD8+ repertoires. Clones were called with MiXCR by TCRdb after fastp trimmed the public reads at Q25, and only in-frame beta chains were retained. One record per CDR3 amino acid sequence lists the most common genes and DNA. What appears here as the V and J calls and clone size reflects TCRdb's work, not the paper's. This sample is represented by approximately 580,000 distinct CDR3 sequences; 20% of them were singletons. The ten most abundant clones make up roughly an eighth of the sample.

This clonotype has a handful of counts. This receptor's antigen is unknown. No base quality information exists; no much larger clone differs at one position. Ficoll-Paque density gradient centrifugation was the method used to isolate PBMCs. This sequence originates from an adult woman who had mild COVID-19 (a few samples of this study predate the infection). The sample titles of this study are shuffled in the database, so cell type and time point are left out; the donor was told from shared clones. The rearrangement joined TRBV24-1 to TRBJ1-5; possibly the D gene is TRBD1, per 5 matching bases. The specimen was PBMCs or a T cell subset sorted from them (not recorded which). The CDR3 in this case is CATADSSNQPQHF. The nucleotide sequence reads TGTGCCACCGCTGACAGCAGCAATCAGCCCCAGCATTTT.